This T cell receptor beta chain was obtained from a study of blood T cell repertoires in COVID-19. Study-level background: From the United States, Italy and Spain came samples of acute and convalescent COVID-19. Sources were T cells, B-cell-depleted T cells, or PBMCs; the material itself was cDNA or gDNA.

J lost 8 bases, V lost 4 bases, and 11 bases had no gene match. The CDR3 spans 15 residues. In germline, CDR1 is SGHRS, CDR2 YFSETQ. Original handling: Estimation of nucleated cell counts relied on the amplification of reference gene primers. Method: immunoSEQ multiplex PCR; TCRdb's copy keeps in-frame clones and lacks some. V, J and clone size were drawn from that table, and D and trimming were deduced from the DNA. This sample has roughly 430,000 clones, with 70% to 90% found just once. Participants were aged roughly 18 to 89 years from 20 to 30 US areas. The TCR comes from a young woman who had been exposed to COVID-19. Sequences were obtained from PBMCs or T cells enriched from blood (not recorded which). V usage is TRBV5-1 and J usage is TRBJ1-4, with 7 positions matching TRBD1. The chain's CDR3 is CASSRDRVGEEKLFF. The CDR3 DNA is TGCGCCAGCAGCCGCGACAGGGTTGGTGAGGAAAAACTGTTTTTT.